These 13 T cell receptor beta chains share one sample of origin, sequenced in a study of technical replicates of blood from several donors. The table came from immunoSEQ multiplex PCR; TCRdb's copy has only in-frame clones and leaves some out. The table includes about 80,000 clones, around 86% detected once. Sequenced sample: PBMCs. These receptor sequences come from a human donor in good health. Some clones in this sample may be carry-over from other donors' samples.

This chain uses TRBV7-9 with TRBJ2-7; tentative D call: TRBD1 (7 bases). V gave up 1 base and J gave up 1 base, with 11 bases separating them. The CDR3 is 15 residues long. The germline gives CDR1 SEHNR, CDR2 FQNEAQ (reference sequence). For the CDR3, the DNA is TGTGCCAGCAGCTTAGTACCAGGGGGGTCCTACGAGCAGTACTTC. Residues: CASSLVPGGSYEQYF.

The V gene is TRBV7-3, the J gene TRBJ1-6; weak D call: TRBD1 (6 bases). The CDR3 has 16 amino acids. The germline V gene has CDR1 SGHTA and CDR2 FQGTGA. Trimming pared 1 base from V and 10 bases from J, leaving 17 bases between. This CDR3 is CASSLMGTGRGSPLHF. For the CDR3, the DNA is TGTGCCAGCAGCTTAATGGGGACGGGAAGGGGGTCACCCCTCCACTTT.

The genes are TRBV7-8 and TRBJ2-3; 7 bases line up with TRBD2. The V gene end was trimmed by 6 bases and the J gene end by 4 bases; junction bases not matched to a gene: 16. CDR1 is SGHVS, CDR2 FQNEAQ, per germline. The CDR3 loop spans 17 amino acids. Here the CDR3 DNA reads TGTGCCAGCAGACCCAGGTCGGGAGGTTTGGACCCAGATACGCAGTATTTT. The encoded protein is CASRPRSGGLDPDTQYF.

Here the CDR3 reads CASSPPGSRPGGSPLHF. CDR3 DNA: TGTGCCAGCTCACCGCCGGGATCCCGGCCTGGCGGATCACCCCTCCACTTT. The chain is built from TRBV18 and TRBJ1-6; unclear D gene. V dropped 3 bases and J dropped 10 bases, with 22 bases sitting between them. This CDR3 is built from 17 residues. From germline, CDR1 is KGHSH and CDR2 LQKENI. Drawing the rest from reference TRBV18 and TRBJ1-6, the complete variable domain is NAGVMQNPRHLVRRRGQEARLRCSPMKGHSHVYWYRQLPEEGLKFMVYLQKENIIDESGMPKERFSAEFPKEGPSILRIQQVVRGDSAAYFCASSPPGSRPGGSPLHFGNGTRLTVT.

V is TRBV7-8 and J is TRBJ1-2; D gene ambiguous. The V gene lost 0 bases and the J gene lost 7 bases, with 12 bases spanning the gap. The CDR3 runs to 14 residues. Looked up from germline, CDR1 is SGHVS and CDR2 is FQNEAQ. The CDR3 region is CASSLAMAGRGYTF. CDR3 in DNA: TGTGCCAGCAGCTTAGCGATGGCAGGCCGTGGCTACACCTTC.

CDR3 region: CASSLGHLEQYF. CDR3 in DNA: TGTGCCAGCAGCTTGGGACACCTCGAGCAGTACTTC. This sequence joins TRBV5-4 and TRBJ2-7, with no clear D. CDR3 length: 12 amino acids. Germline loops: CDR1 SGHNT, CDR2 YYREEE (reference sequence). V lost 0 bases to trimming and J lost 6 bases, with 7 bases between them.

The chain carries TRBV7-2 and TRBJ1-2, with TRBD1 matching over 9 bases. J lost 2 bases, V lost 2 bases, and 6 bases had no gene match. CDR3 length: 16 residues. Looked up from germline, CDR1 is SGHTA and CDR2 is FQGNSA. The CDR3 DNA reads TGTGCCAGCAGCTTATCCCGGGACAGGGTAAACTATGGCTACACCTTC. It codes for CASSLSRDRVNYGYTF.

The CDR3 region has the DNA TGTGCCAGTAGTATGGAGACAGGGTCTGGGGATACGCAGTATTTT. Protein product: CASSMETGSGDTQYF. V and J are TRBV19 and TRBJ2-3, with 7 bases fitting TRBD1. After removal of 3 bases from V and 6 bases from J, the junction contained 9 bases not matched to a gene. CDR1 is LNHDA, CDR2 SQIVND, per germline (reference sequence). The CDR3 contains 15 residues.

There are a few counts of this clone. In DNA, the CDR3 is TGTGCCAGCAGTGACACAGGGGGCGCCACAGATACGCAGTATTTT. Its protein product is CASSDTGGATDTQYF. The chain couples TRBV6-4 to TRBJ2-3, with 9 bases that match TRBD1. The CDR3 contains 15 residues. With V trimmed by 2 bases and J by 2 bases, 2 bases remained unmatched. Germline CDR1 is MRHNA and CDR2 is SNTAGT.

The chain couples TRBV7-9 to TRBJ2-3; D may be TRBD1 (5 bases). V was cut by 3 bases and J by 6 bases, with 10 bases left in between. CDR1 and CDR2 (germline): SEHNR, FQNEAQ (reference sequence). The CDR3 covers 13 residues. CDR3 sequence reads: CASSFPPGDTQYF. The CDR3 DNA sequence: TGTGCCAGCAGCTTTCCCCCAGGGGATACGCAGTATTTT.

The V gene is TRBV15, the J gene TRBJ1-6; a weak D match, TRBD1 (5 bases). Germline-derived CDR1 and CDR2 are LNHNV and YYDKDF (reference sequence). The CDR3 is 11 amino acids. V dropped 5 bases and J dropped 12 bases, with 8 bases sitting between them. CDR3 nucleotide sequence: TGTGCCACCAGCCCCGGGGGACCCCTCCACTTT. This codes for CATSPGGPLHF.

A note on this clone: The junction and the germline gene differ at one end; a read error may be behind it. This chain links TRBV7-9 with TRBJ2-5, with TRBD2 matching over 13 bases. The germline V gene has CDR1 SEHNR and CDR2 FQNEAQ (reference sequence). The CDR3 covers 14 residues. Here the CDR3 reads CASSSGLAGTTQHF. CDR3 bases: TGTGCCAGCAGCTCGGGACTAGCGGGGACTACCCAGCACTTC.

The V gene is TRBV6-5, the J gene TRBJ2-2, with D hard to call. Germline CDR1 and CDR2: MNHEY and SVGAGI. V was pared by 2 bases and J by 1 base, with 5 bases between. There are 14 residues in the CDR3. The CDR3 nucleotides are TGTGCCAGCAGTTACGGGCGGAACACCGGGGAGCTGTTTTTT. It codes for CASSYGRNTGELFF.